The entry below gives a single T cell receptor beta chain sequence along with its context. What it binds is unknown. This specimen comes from a study of response to subunit inactivated influenza vaccine. Study-wide findings and caveats: It was suggested by the authors that few new T cells are recruited by each seasonal influenza vaccination.

V dropped 1 base and J dropped 6 bases, with 7 bases sitting between them. The CDR3 is 13 amino acids. Germline V gives CDR1 LGHDT, CDR2 YNNKEL (reference sequence). TCRdb re-derived calls from the RT-PCR reads in MiXCR, one entry per CDR3 protein. The table has 300,000 to 350,000 distinct CDR3 sequences, just over 20% seen once; the top ten hold roughly a tenth. The sample here was PBMCs from blood, taken about 20 months after vaccination. The receptor was derived from a man between 45 and 75 years old who received an inactivated influenza vaccine. V is TRBV3-1 and J is TRBJ1-5, with D unclear. Here the CDR3 reads CASSQGLSQPQHF. In DNA, the CDR3 is TGTGCCAGCAGCCAAGGGTTGAGTCAGCCCCAGCATTTT.